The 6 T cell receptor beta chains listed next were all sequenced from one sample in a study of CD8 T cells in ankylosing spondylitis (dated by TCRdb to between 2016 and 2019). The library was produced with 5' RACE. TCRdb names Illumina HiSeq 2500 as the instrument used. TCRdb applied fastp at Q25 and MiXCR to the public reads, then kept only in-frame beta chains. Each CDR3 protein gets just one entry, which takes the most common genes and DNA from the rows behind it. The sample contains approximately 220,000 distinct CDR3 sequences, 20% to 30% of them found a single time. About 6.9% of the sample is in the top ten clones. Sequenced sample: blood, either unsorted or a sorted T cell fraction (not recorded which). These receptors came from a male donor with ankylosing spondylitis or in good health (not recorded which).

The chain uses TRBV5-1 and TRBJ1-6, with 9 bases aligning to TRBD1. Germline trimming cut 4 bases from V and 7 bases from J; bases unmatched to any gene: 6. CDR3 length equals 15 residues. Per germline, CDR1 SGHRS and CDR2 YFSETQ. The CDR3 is CASSPGDRENSPLHF. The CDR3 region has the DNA TGCGCCAGCAGCCCTGGGGACAGGGAGAATTCACCCCTCCACTTT.

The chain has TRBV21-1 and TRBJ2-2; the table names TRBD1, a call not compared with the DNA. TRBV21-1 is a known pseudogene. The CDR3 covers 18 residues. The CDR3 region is CASSKEYSPRSNTGELFF. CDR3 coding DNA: TGTGCCAGCAGCAAAGAATACAGCCCCAGGTCGAACACCGGGGAGCTGTTTTTT.

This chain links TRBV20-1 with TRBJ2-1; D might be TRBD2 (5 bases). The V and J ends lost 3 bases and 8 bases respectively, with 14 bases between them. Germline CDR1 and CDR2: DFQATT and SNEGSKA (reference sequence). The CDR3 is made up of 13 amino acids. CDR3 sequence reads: CSASGGSNDEQFF. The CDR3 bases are TGCAGTGCTAGTGGTGGGAGTAACGATGAGCAGTTCTTC.

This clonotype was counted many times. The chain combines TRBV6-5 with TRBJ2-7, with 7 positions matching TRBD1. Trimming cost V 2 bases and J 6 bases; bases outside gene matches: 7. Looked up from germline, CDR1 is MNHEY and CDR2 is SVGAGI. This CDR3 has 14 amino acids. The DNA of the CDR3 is TGTGCCAGCAGTTACGACCGGGACAGCATCGAGCAGTACTTC. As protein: CASSYDRDSIEQYF.

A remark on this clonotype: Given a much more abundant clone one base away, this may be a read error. The CDR3 sequence: CASSRDLYYEQYF. CDR3 nucleotides: TGTGCCAGCAGCCGGGACTTGTACTACGAGCAGTACTTC. V is TRBV12-3 or TRBV12-4 and J is TRBJ2-7; D perhaps matches TRBD2 (6 bases). The CDR3 contains 13 residues. V was pared by 6 bases and J by 3 bases, with 12 bases between.

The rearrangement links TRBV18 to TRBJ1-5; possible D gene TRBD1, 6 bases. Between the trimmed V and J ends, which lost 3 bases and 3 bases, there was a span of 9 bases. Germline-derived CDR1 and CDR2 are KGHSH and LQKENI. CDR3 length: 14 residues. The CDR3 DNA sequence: TGTGCCAGCTCACCCACAGGGTACAATCAGCCCCAGCATTTT. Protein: CASSPTGYNQPQHF.